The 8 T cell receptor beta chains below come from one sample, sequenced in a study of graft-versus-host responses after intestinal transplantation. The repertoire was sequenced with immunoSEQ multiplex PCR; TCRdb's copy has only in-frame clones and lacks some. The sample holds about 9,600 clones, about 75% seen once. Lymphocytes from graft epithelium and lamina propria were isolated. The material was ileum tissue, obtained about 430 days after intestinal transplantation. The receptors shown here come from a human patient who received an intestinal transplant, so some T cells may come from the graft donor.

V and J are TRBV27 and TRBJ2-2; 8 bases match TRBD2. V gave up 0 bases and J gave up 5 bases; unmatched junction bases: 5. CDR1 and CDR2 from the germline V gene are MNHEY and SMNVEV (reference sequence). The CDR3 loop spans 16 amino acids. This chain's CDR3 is CASSLSLAGGTGELFF. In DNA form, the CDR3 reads TGTGCCAGCAGTTTATCGCTAGCGGGCGGGACCGGGGAGCTGTTTTTT.

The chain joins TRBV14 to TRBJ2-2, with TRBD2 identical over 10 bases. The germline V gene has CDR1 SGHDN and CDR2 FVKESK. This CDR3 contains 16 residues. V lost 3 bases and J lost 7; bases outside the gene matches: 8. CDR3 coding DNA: TGTGCCAGCAGCCATGTAGCGGGGGGTCGTCTCGGGGAGCTGTTTTTT. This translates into CASSHVAGGRLGELFF.

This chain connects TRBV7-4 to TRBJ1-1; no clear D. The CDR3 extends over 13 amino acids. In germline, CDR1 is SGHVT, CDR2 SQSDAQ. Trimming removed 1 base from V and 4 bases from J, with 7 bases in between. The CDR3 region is CASSLGFSTEAFF. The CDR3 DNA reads TGTGCCAGCAGCTTAGGGTTTTCCACTGAAGCTTTCTTT.

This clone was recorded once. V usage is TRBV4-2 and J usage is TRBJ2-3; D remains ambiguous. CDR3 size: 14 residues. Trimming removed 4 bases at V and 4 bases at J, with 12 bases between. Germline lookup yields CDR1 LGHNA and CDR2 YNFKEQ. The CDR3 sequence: CASSPSVASDTQYF. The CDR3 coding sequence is TGTGCCAGCAGCCCCTCTGTGGCTTCAGATACGCAGTATTTT.

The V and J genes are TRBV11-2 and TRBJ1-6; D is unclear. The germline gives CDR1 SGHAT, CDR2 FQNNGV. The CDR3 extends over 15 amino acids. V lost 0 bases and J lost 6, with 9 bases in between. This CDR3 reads CASSLEGTFNSPLHF. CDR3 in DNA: TGTGCCAGCAGCTTAGAGGGAACATTTAATTCACCCCTCCACTTT.

The CDR3 coding sequence is TGTGCCAGCAGCTTAGGTCATGTCCAGCCCCAGCATTTT. Translating gives CASSLGHVQPQHF. V usage is TRBV7-6 and J usage is TRBJ1-5; D is uncertain. The germline V and J ends were trimmed by 1 base and 7 bases, with 8 bases remaining between them. The CDR3 extends over 13 amino acids. CDR1 SGHVS and CDR2 FNYEAQ come from the germline V gene. Variable domain in full (rest from reference TRBV7-6 and TRBJ1-5): GAGVSQSPRYKVTKRGQDVALRCDPISGHVSLYWYRQALGQGPEFLTYFNYEAQQDKSGLPNDRFSAERPEGSISTLTIQRTEQRDSAMYRCASSLGHVQPQHFGDGTRLSIL.

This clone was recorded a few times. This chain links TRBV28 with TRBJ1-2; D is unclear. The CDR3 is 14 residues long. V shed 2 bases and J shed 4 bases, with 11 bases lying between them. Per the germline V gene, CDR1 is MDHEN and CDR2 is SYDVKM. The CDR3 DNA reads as TGTGCCAGCAGTTTACCCAAAGAGGTCTATGGCTACACCTTC. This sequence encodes CASSLPKEVYGYTF.

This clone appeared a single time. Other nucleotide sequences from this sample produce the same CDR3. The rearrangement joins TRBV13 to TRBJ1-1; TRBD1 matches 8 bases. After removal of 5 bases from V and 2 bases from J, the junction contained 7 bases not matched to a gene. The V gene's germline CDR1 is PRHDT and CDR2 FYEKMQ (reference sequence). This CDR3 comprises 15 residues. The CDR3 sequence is CASSIRGRGNTEAFF. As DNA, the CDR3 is TGTGCCAGCAGCATCAGGGGGCGGGGCAACACTGAAGCTTTCTTT.